This record looks at one TCR beta chain sequence and its context. In the original workflow: Amplification of reference gene primers was used by the study to estimate nucleated cell counts. Using immunoSEQ multiplex PCR, the repertoire was profiled, and TCRdb retains in-frame clones only, with some absent. D and trimming come from the DNA, and the V and J calls and clone size come from that table. This table has about 260,000 clones, around 88% appearing once. The sample is drawn from a study of blood T cell repertoires in COVID-19. The V and J ends lost 3 bases and 1 base respectively, with 10 bases between them. CDR1 and CDR2 from the germline V gene are PRHDT and FYEKMQ (reference sequence). CDR3 length equals 14 residues.

This clonotype was obtained from a young man with active or convalescent COVID-19. The rearrangement uses TRBV13 and TRBJ2-7; D gene uncertain. Sequencing was performed on peripheral blood. The CDR3 sequence is CASSFSLQSYEQYF. The CDR3 region has the DNA TGTGCCAGCAGCTTCAGTTTACAATCCTACGAGCAGTACTTC.